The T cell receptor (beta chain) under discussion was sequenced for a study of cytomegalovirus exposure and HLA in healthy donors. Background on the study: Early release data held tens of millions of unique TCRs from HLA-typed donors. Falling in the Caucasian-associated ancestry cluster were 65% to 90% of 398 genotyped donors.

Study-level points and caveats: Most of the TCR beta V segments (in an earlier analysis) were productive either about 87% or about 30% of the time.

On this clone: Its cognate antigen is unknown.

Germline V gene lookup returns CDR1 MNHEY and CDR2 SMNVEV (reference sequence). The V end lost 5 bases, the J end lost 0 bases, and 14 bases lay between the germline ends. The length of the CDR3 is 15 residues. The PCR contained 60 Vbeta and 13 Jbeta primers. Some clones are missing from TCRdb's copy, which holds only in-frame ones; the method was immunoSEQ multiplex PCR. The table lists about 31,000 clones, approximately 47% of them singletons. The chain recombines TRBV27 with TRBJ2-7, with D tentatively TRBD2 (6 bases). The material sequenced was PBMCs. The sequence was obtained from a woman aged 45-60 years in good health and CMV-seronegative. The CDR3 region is CASSGGGAYSYEQYF. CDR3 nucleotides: TGTGCCAGCAGTGGAGGCGGGGCCTACTCCTACGAGCAGTACTTC.